This T cell receptor beta chain was retrieved from a study of human T cells and chemical hapten exposure. Study overall: While the approximately 23-week study was under way, patients received diphenylcyclopropenone on the scalp every week. Upper back patch tests used 0.01% DPC, scored after 6 days. Overall study findings and caveats: Patch test scores rose with PT1 expanded TCR counts, a positive correlation.

This clonotype was counted ten times or more. Its antigen is unknown. Time point in this sample: patch test 2, 6 weeks after DPC sensitization. Treatment: therapeutic diphenylcyclopropenone sensitization with weekly scalp DPC. Every patch test was put on after a blood sample was taken. V gave up 5 bases and J gave up 4 bases; unmatched junction bases: 7. Germline V CDR1 and CDR2: LNHDA, SQIVND (reference sequence). The CDR3 runs 15 residues. TCRdb re-derived calls from the RACE reads in MiXCR, one entry per CDR3 protein. Of 69,000 or so distinct CDR3 sequences in the sample, 10% were seen once. Sequences were derived from whole blood, sampled in connection with sensitization to the hapten diphenylcyclopropenone (DPC). This TCR came from a woman between 50 and 59 years old with alopecia areata. Some clones in this sample may be carry-over from other donors' samples. The chain links TRBV19 to TRBJ2-4; 8 nucleotides line up with TRBD1. CDR3 sequence: CASSPLDREKNIQYF. Here the CDR3 DNA reads TGTGCCAGTAGTCCCCTGGACAGGGAGAAAAACATTCAGTACTTC. Together with reference TRBV19 and TRBJ2-4, the CDR3 gives the full variable domain: DGGITQSPKYLFRKEGQNVTLSCEQNLNHDAMYWYRQDPGQGLRLIYYSQIVNDFQKGDIAEGYSVSREKKESFPLTVTSAQKNPTAFYLCASSPLDREKNIQYFGAGTRLSVL.